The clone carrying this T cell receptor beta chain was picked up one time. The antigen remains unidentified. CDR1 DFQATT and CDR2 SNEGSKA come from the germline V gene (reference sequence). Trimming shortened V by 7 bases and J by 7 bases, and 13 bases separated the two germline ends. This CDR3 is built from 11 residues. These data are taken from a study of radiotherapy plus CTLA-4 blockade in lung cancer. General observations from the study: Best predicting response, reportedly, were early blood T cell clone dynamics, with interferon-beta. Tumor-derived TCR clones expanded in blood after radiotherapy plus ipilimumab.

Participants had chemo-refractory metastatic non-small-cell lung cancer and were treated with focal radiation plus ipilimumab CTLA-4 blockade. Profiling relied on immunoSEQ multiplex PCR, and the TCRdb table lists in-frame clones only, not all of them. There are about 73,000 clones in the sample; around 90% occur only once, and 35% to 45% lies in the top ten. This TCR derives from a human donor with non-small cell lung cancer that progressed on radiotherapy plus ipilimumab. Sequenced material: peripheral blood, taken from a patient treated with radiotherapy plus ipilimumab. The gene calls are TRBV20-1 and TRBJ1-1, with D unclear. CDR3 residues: CSVGSHYEAFF. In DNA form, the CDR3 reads TGCAGTGTCGGCAGCCACTATGAAGCTTTCTTT.